This entry concerns a single TCR beta chain. TRB was amplified from 250 ng of peripheral blood genomic DNA per sample. From germline, CDR1 is LNHDA and CDR2 SQIVND (reference sequence). This CDR3 has 16 residues. TRB rearrangements were amplified by touch-down multiplex PCR with mixed TRB-A/B primers. From its re-call of the multiplex PCR reads, TCRdb lists each CDR3 protein once, without DNA. Its table lists about 15,000 distinct CDR3 sequences. The data were taken from a study of T cell clusters in autoimmune cytopenias. The same sample was also studied in work on T cell repertoires in aging, cancer and after chemotherapy.

The sequencing input was peripheral blood. This sequence originates from a human donor in good health. The chain combines TRBV19 with TRBJ2-7; TCRdb picks TRBD1, but there is no DNA to check that call. The CDR3: CASSPPSGTGVSEQYF.